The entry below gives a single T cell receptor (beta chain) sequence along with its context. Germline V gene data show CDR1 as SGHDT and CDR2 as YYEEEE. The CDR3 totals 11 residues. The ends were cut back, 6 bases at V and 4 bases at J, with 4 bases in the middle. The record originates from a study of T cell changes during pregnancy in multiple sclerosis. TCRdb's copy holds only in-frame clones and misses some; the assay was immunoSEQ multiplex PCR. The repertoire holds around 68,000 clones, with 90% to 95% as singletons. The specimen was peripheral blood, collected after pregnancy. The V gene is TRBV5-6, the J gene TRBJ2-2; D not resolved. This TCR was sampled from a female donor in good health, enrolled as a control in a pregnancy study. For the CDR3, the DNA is TGTGCCAGCACCCGCACCGGGGAGCTGTTTTTT. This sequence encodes CASTRTGELFF.